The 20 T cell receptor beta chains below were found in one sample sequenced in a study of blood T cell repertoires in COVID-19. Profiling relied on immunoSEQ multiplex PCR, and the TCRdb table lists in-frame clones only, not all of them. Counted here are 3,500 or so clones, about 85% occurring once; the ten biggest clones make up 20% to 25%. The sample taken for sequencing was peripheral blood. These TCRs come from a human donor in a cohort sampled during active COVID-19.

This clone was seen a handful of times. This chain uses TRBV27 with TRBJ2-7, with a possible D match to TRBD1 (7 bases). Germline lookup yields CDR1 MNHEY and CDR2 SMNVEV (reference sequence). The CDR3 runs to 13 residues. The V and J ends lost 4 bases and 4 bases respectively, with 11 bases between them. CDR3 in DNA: TGTGCCAGCAGTTCAGGGGGGATTTACGAGCAGTACTTC. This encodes CASSSGGIYEQYF.

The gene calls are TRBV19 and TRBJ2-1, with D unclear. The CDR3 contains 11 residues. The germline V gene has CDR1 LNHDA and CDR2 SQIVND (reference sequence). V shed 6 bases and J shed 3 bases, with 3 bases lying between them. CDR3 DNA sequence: TGTGCCAGTAGATACTACAATGAGCAGTTCTTC. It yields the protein CASRYYNEQFF. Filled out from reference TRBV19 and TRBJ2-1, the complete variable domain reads DGGITQSPKYLFRKEGQNVTLSCEQNLNHDAMYWYRQDPGQGLRLIYYSQIVNDFQKGDIAEGYSVSREKKESFPLTVTSAQKNPTAFYLCASRYYNEQFFGPGTRLTVL.

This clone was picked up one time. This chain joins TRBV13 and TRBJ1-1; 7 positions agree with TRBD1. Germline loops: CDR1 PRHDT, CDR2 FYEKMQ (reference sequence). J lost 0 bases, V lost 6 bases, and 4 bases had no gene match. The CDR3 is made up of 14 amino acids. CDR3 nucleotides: TGTGCCAGCAGGAACAGGGGTATGAACACTGAAGCTTTCTTT. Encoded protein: CASRNRGMNTEAFF. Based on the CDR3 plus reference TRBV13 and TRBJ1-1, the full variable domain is AAGVIQSPRHLIKEKRETATLKCYPIPRHDTVYWYQQGPGQDPQFLISFYEKMQSDKGSIPDRFSAQQFSDYHSELNMSSLELGDSALYFCASRNRGMNTEAFFGQGTRLTVV.

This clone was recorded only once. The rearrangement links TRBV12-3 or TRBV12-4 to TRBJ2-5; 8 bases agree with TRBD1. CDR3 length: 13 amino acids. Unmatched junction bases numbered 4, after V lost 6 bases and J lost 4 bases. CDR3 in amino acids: CASSYGQGETQYF. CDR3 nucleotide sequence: TGTGCCAGCAGCTACGGACAGGGAGAGACCCAGTACTTC.

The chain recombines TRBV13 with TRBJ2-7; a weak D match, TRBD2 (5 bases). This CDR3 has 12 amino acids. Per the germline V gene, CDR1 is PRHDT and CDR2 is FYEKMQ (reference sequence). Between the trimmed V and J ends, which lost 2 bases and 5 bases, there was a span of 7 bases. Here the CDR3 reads CASSLTGNEQYF. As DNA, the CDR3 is TGTGCCAGCAGCTTAACGGGAAACGAGCAGTACTTC.

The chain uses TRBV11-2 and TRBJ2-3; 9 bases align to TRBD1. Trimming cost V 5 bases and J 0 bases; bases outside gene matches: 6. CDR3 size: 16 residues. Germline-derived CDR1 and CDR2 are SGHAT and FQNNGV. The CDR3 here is CASSAGQGTSTDTQYF. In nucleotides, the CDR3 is TGTGCCAGCAGCGCCGGACAGGGGACCAGCACAGATACGCAGTATTTT.

The CDR3 loop reads CASTVKPQGNSPLHF. The DNA of the CDR3 is TGTGCCAGCACCGTAAAGCCACAGGGCAATTCACCCCTCCACTTT. The chain links TRBV6-5 to TRBJ1-6; tentative D call: TRBD1 (6 bases). Germline CDR1 MNHEY, CDR2 SVGAGI. Trimming stripped 7 bases from V and 7 bases from J, with 17 bases between. This CDR3 is built from 15 residues.

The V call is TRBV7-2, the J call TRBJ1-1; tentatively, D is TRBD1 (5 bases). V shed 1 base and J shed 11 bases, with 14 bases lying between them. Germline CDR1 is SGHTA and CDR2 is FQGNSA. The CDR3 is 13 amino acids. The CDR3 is CASSLDAGQPAFF. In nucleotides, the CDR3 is TGTGCCAGCAGCTTAGATGCCGGACAACCGGCTTTCTTT.

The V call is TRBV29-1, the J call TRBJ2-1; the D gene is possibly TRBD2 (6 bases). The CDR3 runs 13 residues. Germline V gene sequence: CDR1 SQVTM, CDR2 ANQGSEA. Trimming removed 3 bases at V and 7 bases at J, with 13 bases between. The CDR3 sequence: CSVEERALNEQFF. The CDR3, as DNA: TGCAGCGTTGAGGAGCGGGCCTTGAATGAGCAGTTCTTC.

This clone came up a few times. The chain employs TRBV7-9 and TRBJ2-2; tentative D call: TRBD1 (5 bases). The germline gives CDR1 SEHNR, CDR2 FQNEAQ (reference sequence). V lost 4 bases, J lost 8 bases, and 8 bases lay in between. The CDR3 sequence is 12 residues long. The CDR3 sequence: CASSSQGGELFF. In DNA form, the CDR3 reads TGTGCCAGCAGCTCTCAGGGTGGGGAGCTGTTTTTT. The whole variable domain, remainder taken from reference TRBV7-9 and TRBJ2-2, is DTGVSQNPRHKITKRGQNVTFRCDPISEHNRLYWYRQTLGQGPEFLTYFQNEAQLEKSRLLSDRFSAERPKGSFSTLEIQRTEQGDSAMYLCASSSQGGELFFGEGSRLTVL.

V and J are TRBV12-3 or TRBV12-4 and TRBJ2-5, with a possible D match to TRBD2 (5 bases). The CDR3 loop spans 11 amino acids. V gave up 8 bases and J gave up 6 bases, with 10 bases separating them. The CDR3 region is CASAGGKTQYF. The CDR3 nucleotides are TGTGCCAGCGCGGGTGGGAAGACCCAGTACTTC.

DNA of the CDR3: TGTGCCAGCAGCGTAGCTAGTGAGCAGTTCTTC. Its protein product is CASSVASEQFF. This chain connects TRBV9 to TRBJ2-1; D is ambiguous. The CDR3 is 11 residues long. V was trimmed by 0 bases and J by 9 bases, leaving 4 bases between them. CDR1 and CDR2 from the germline V gene are SGDLS and YYNGEE.

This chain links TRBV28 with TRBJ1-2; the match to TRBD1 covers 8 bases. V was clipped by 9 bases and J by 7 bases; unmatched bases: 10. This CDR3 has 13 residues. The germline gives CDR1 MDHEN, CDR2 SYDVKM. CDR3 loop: CASGQGVNSGYTF. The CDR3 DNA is TGTGCCAGTGGACAGGGTGTAAATAGTGGCTACACCTTC.

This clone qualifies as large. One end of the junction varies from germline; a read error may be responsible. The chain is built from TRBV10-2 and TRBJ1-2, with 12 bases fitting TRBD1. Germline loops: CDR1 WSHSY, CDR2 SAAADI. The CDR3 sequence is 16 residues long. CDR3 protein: CASRESGTGGLDGYTF. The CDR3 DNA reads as TGCGCCAGCCGTGAGTCCGGGACAGGGGGCTTGGATGGCTACACCTTC.

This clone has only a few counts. The CDR3 bases are TGTGCCTGGAGTGCTCCAACGGGTCTCGAGCAGTACTTC. As protein: CAWSAPTGLEQYF. The J gene is TRBJ2-7, the V gene TRBV30, with D uncertain. Germline CDR1 reads GTSNPN; CDR2 reads SVGIG (reference sequence). This CDR3 has 13 residues. Trimming stripped 1 base from V and 6 bases from J, with 13 bases between.

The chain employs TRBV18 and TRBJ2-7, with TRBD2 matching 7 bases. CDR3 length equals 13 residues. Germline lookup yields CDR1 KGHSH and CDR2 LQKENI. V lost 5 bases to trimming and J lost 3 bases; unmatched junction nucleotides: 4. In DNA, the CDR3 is TGTGCCAGCTCAGCCGGGACTATCTACGAGCAGTACTTC. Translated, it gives CASSAGTIYEQYF. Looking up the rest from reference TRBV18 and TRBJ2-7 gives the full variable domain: NAGVMQNPRHLVRRRGQEARLRCSPMKGHSHVYWYRQLPEEGLKFMVYLQKENIIDESGMPKERFSAEFPKEGPSILRIQQVVRGDSAAYFCASSAGTIYEQYFGPGTRLTVT.

CDR3 in amino acids: CASRYTGGGYTF. DNA of the CDR3: TGTGCCAGCAGGTACACAGGGGGTGGCTACACCTTC. The J gene is TRBJ1-2, the V gene TRBV6-5, with 8 bases matching TRBD1. Germline assignment: CDR1 MNHEY and CDR2 SVGAGI. This CDR3 is built from 12 residues. The junction had 4 bases not matched to a gene; V was cut back by 6 bases and J by 7 bases.

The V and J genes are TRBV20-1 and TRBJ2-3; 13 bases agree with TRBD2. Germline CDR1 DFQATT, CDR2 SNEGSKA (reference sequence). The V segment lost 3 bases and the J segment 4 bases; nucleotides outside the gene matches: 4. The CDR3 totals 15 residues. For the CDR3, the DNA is TGCAGTGCTAGTCGACTAGCGGGGGGATCAGATACGCAGTATTTT. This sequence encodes CSASRLAGGSDTQYF.

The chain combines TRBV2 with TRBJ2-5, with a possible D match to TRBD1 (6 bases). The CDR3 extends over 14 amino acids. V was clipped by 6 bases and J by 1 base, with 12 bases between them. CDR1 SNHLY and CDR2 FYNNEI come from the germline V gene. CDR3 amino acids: CASSDAGVQETQYF. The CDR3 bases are TGTGCCAGCAGCGACGCAGGGGTCCAAGAGACCCAGTACTTC.

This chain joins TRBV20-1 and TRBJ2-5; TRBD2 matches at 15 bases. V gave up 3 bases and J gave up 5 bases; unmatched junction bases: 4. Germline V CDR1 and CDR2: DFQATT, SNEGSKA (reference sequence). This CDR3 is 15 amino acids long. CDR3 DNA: TGCAGTGCTAGTGGACTAGCGGGGGGGCTGGAGACCCAGTACTTC. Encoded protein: CSASGLAGGLETQYF.